One sample yielded the 30 T cell receptor beta chains listed below, sequenced in a study of control samples from healthy donors and cancer patients (dated by TCRdb to the early 2020s). Library preparation used the immunoSEQ multiplex PCR assay. Not all clones reach the TCRdb copy of this immuneACCESS table, which keeps in-frame sequences only. Checked studies attribute under half of the gap to unresolved V genes and leave the rest unexplained. A total of 70,000 to 75,000 clones appear in this sample, about 90% of them only once. About 4.2% of the sample rests with the top ten. The source material was blood. These receptors came from a woman aged 45-60 years in good health.

The chain recombines TRBV7-8 with TRBJ2-1, with TRBD2 matching over 13 bases. The germline CDR1 and CDR2 sequences are SGHVS and FQNEAQ. CDR3 length equals 17 residues. Trimming at V came to 6 bases and at J to 7 bases, leaving 12 bases not matched to a gene. This chain's CDR3 is CASRRRGLAGDVNEQFF. The CDR3 nucleotides are TGTGCCAGCAGACGCCGAGGACTAGCGGGAGATGTTAATGAGCAGTTCTTC.

V gene TRBV14 combines with J gene TRBJ2-1, with 10 bases that match TRBD2. The germline V gene encodes CDR1 SGHDN and CDR2 FVKESK. With V trimmed by 7 bases and J by 6 bases, 9 bases remained unmatched. The CDR3 consists of 15 residues. The CDR3 DNA sequence: TGTGCCAGCACCCCGTTAGCGGGAGGCGGCAATGAGCAGTTCTTC. Protein product: CASTPLAGGGNEQFF.

This clone has a handful of counts. The gene calls are TRBV9 and TRBJ2-1, with TRBD1 matching 7 bases. Looked up from germline, CDR1 is SGDLS and CDR2 is YYNGEE. V lost 0 bases to trimming and J lost 2 bases; unmatched junction nucleotides: 2. This CDR3 region has 15 residues. The CDR3: CASSVGQGAYNEQFF. In nucleotides, the CDR3 is TGTGCCAGCAGCGTAGGGCAGGGGGCCTACAATGAGCAGTTCTTC.

V is TRBV9 and J is TRBJ2-3; the D call may be TRBD1 or TRBD2 (6 bases each). This CDR3 has 16 amino acids. The germline CDR1 and CDR2 sequences are SGDLS and YYNGEE. Trimming took 5 bases from V and 3 from J, leaving 19 bases between them. The CDR3 protein is CASSASRGARTDTQYF. DNA of the CDR3: TGTGCCAGCAGTGCCAGTAGGGGGGCTAGAACAGATACGCAGTATTTT.

V is TRBV19 and J is TRBJ2-1; D perhaps matches TRBD1 (5 bases). This CDR3 contains 13 residues. Trimming removed 6 bases from V and 7 bases from J, with 13 bases in between. Germline assignment: CDR1 LNHDA and CDR2 SQIVND (reference sequence). CDR3 protein: CASRSGFGNEQFF. In nucleotides, the CDR3 is TGTGCCAGTAGGTCAGGGTTTGGGAATGAGCAGTTCTTC.

The chain links TRBV5-1 to TRBJ1-2; D is unclear. Germline CDR1 is SGHRS and CDR2 is YFSETQ. This CDR3 has 14 residues. V was trimmed by 0 bases and J by 2 bases, leaving 8 bases between them. Here the CDR3 DNA reads TGCGCCAGCAGCTTGGTTTGGCCCAACTATGGCTACACCTTC. Protein sequence: CASSLVWPNYGYTF.

The rearrangement links TRBV19 to TRBJ1-2; D perhaps matches TRBD1 (5 bases). Germline V gene lookup returns CDR1 LNHDA and CDR2 SQIVND (reference sequence). The V end was cut by 1 base, the J end by 3 bases, with 9 bases between. The CDR3 is 14 amino acids. This CDR3 is CASSIGTGDYGYTF. For the CDR3, the DNA is TGTGCCAGTAGTATAGGTACAGGAGACTATGGCTACACCTTC.

The CDR3 region has the DNA TGTGCCAGCAGTTTTTCAGGGGGGGGTCAGCCCCAGCATTTT. Residues: CASSFSGGGQPQHF. The gene calls are TRBV28 and TRBJ1-5; 7 nucleotides line up with TRBD1. The CDR3 is 14 residues long. The germline V gene encodes CDR1 MDHEN and CDR2 SYDVKM. Losses at the gene ends were 3 bases for V and 6 bases for J; bases not matched to a gene: 5. Filled out from reference TRBV28 and TRBJ1-5, the complete variable domain reads DVKVTQSSRYLVKRTGEKVFLECVQDMDHENMFWYRQDPGLGLRLIYFSYDVKMKEKGDIPEGYSVSREKKERFSLILESASTNQTSMYLCASSFSGGGQPQHFGDGTRLSIL.

This clone appeared once. V is TRBV5-1 and J is TRBJ2-7; 9 bases agree with TRBD2. V shed 3 bases and J 7 bases; nucleotides not matched to a gene: 8. Germline-derived CDR1 and CDR2 are SGHRS and YFSETQ. The CDR3 has 14 amino acids. CDR3 loop: CASSYEGGGAEQYF. CDR3 bases: TGCGCCAGCAGCTACGAGGGCGGGGGGGCAGAGCAGTACTTC.

The chain links TRBV28 to TRBJ1-2, with D possibly being TRBD1 (6 bases). Germline values: CDR1 MDHEN, CDR2 SYDVKM. V lost 5 bases to trimming and J lost 2 bases, with 12 bases between them. This CDR3 has 14 amino acids. CDR3 in DNA: TGTGCCAGCAGTATAGGACAGACCAACTATGGCTACACCTTC. This codes for CASSIGQTNYGYTF.

The V and J genes are TRBV3-1 (or the pseudogene TRBV3-2) and TRBJ1-6; 9 nucleotides line up with TRBD1. Germline CDR1 reads LGHDT; CDR2 reads YNNKEL (reference sequence). The CDR3 consists of 14 residues. The trim removed 0 bases at V and 9 bases at J, leaving 0 bases unmatched. In nucleotides, the CDR3 is TGTGCCAGCAGCCAAGAGGGACAGGGTTCACCCCTCCACTTT. Protein sequence: CASSQEGQGSPLHF.

The V gene is TRBV7-9, the J gene TRBJ2-5; D gene unclear. Trimming left V 5 bases short and J 5 bases short, with 6 bases between. CDR3 length equals 11 residues. CDR1 and CDR2 (germline): SEHNR, FQNEAQ (reference sequence). This chain's CDR3 is CASSTFETQYF. CDR3 bases: TGTGCCAGCAGCACCTTTGAGACCCAGTACTTC. Filled out from reference TRBV7-9 and TRBJ2-5, the complete variable domain reads DTGVSQNPRHKITKRGQNVTFRCDPISEHNRLYWYRQTLGQGPEFLTYFQNEAQLEKSRLLSDRFSAERPKGSFSTLEIQRTEQGDSAMYLCASSTFETQYFGPGTRLLVL.

V and J are TRBV3-1 (or the pseudogene TRBV3-2) and TRBJ2-7, with 9 nucleotides matching TRBD1. CDR1 and CDR2 (germline): LGHDT, YNNKEL (reference sequence). This CDR3 contains 15 residues. V lost 4 bases to trimming and J lost 3 bases; unmatched junction nucleotides: 7. CDR3 coding DNA: TGTGCCAGCAGCCCAGGGACAGGGCCCCTCTACGAGCAGTACTTC. Its protein is CASSPGTGPLYEQYF.

The chain has TRBV5-4 and TRBJ1-1, with 7 bases matching TRBD1. J gave up 0 bases and V 0 bases, and 8 bases lay outside the gene matches. The CDR3 extends over 17 amino acids. Per germline, CDR1 SGHNT and CDR2 YYREEE (reference sequence). CDR3 residues: CASSLALGQALNTEAFF. For the CDR3, the DNA is TGTGCCAGCAGCTTGGCCCTCGGACAGGCCCTGAACACTGAAGCTTTCTTT.

This chain joins TRBV7-8 and TRBJ2-2; D could derive from TRBD1 or TRBD2 (5 bases each). Germline loops: CDR1 SGHVS, CDR2 FQNEAQ. The CDR3 runs 16 residues. The germline V and J ends were trimmed by 5 bases and 2 bases, with 15 bases remaining between them. CDR3: CASSLERGANTGELFF. The CDR3 DNA sequence: TGTGCCAGCAGCCTGGAGAGGGGCGCTAACACCGGGGAGCTGTTTTTT.

The chain combines TRBV24-1 with TRBJ2-2; D gene uncertain. Looked up from germline, CDR1 is KGHDR and CDR2 is SFDVKD. V was shortened by 5 bases and J by 1 base, with 10 bases between the two germline ends. The CDR3 has 15 residues. The chain's CDR3 is CATSASELNTGELFF. DNA of the CDR3: TGTGCCACCAGTGCCTCAGAATTGAACACCGGGGAGCTGTTTTTT.

The genes are TRBV6-2 or TRBV6-3 and TRBJ2-7, with TRBD1 matching 10 bases. Germline values: CDR1 MNHEY, CDR2 SVGEGT. This CDR3 is built from 18 residues. J was trimmed by 2 bases and V by 4 bases; bases with no gene match: 14. The chain's CDR3 is CASSSATRDRGSPYEQYF. For the CDR3, the DNA is TGTGCCAGCAGTTCAGCGACCCGGGACAGGGGTTCCCCCTACGAGCAGTACTTC.

The sample holds one count of this clone. This chain uses TRBV5-1 with TRBJ2-1, with TRBD2 matching over 8 bases. CDR3 size: 15 residues. Trimming removed 4 bases from V and 8 bases from J; junction bases left unmatched: 11. CDR1 and CDR2 from the germline V gene are SGHRS and YFSETQ. This CDR3 is CASSGTGTSMYEQFF. The DNA for the CDR3 is TGCGCCAGCAGCGGAACCGGGACTAGTATGTATGAGCAGTTCTTC.

The CDR3 DNA reads TGCAGTGCTAGTCGCTGGGGCGGTGAGCAGTACTTC. This encodes CSASRWGGEQYF. The chain has TRBV20-1 and TRBJ2-7, with a tentative D call TRBD1 (5 bases). The CDR3 runs to 12 residues. Germline values: CDR1 DFQATT, CDR2 SNEGSKA (reference sequence). Trimming stripped 3 bases from V and 7 bases from J, with 13 bases between.

The chain employs TRBV15 and TRBJ1-2, with D perhaps matching TRBD1 (5 bases). The germline V gene has CDR1 LNHNV and CDR2 YYDKDF (reference sequence). The V gene lost 1 base and the J gene lost 5 bases, with 17 bases spanning the gap. The CDR3 totals 16 residues. The CDR3 spells CATSRGDGASLYGYTF. The CDR3 coding sequence is TGTGCCACCAGCAGAGGGGATGGGGCCAGTCTTTATGGCTACACCTTC.

The chain combines TRBV7-9 with TRBJ2-1, with D possibly TRBD1 on 6 matching bases. The V gene lost 4 bases and the J gene lost 6 bases, with 16 bases spanning the gap. The CDR3 consists of 15 residues. CDR1 and CDR2 (germline): SEHNR, FQNEAQ (reference sequence). The DNA of the CDR3 is TGTGCCAGCAGCTACGAATGGGCCAGGGGCAATGAGCAGTTCTTC. This encodes CASSYEWARGNEQFF.

For the CDR3, the DNA is TGCAGCGCCCTATCAGGGGTTAAGGTCAATGAGCAGTTCTTC. Translating it yields CSALSGVKVNEQFF. The V gene is TRBV29-1, the J gene TRBJ2-1, with D possibly matching TRBD1 (6 bases). The CDR3 is 14 residues long. In germline, CDR1 is SQVTM, CDR2 ANQGSEA. The V and J ends lost 7 bases and 6 bases respectively, with 19 bases between them.

This clone was recorded a few times. The chain carries TRBV13 and TRBJ2-5; TRBD2 aligns across 12 bases. Trimming at V came to 2 bases and at J to 1 base, leaving 5 bases not matched to a gene. From germline, CDR1 is PRHDT and CDR2 FYEKMQ (reference sequence). The CDR3 is 17 amino acids. This chain's CDR3 is CASSLTTSGRTQETQYF. The CDR3 bases are TGTGCCAGCAGCTTAACCACTAGCGGGAGGACCCAAGAGACCCAGTACTTC. The full variable domain, in which reference TRBV13 and TRBJ2-5 provide the parts outside the CDR3, is AAGVIQSPRHLIKEKRETATLKCYPIPRHDTVYWYQQGPGQDPQFLISFYEKMQSDKGSIPDRFSAQQFSDYHSELNMSSLELGDSALYFCASSLTTSGRTQETQYFGPGTRLLVL.

The J gene is TRBJ2-4, the V gene TRBV29-1; TRBD2 matches at 10 bases. The CDR3 runs 15 residues. V dropped 6 bases and J dropped 0; count of bases not matched to a gene: 5. In germline, CDR1 is SQVTM, CDR2 ANQGSEA. CDR3 in amino acids: CSVRTSGIAKNIQYF. CDR3 nucleotides: TGCAGCGTCCGGACTAGCGGTATAGCCAAAAACATTCAGTACTTC.

This clone was detected only once. The chain recombines TRBV11-2 with TRBJ1-2; no clear D gene. Germline assignment: CDR1 SGHAT and CDR2 FQNNGV. Trimming took off 6 bases at V and 2 bases at J, with 13 bases between the two ends. The CDR3 consists of 14 residues. The CDR3 here is CASSLTGVNYGYTF. DNA for the CDR3: TGTGCCAGCAGTCTGACCGGGGTGAACTATGGCTACACCTTC.

V usage is TRBV28 and J usage is TRBJ2-5, with D perhaps TRBD1 or TRBD2 (6 bases each). This CDR3 comprises 13 residues. The germline V gene has CDR1 MDHEN and CDR2 SYDVKM. Trimming took off 8 bases at V and 7 bases at J, with 17 bases between the two ends. CDR3 protein: CASGYKGGRTQYF. The CDR3 nucleotides read TGTGCCAGCGGTTACAAGGGGGGACGGACCCAGTACTTC. The whole variable domain, remainder taken from reference TRBV28 and TRBJ2-5, is DVKVTQSSRYLVKRTGEKVFLECVQDMDHENMFWYRQDPGLGLRLIYFSYDVKMKEKGDIPEGYSVSREKKERFSLILESASTNQTSMYLCASGYKGGRTQYFGPGTRLLVL.

The J gene is TRBJ1-1, the V gene TRBV18; D uncertain. The germline V and J ends were trimmed by 6 bases and 1 base, with 6 bases remaining between them. This CDR3 has 12 amino acids. CDR1 KGHSH and CDR2 LQKENI come from the germline V gene. The chain's CDR3 is CASSSPNTEAFF. CDR3 in DNA: TGTGCCAGCTCGAGTCCGAACACTGAAGCTTTCTTT. The full variable domain, its missing parts supplied by reference TRBV18 and TRBJ1-1, is NAGVMQNPRHLVRRRGQEARLRCSPMKGHSHVYWYRQLPEEGLKFMVYLQKENIIDESGMPKERFSAEFPKEGPSILRIQQVVRGDSAAYFCASSSPNTEAFFGQGTRLTVV.

V and J are TRBV9 and TRBJ2-4; TRBD2 matches at 8 bases. CDR1 is SGDLS and CDR2 is YYNGEE in the germline V gene. There are 14 residues in the CDR3. The trim removed 0 bases at V and 7 bases at J, leaving 3 bases unmatched. The CDR3 loop is CASSVAREGNIQYF. The CDR3 DNA reads TGTGCCAGCAGCGTAGCCCGGGAGGGTAACATTCAGTACTTC.

The chain couples TRBV12-5 to TRBJ2-3; D is possibly TRBD1 (5 bases). Germline assignment: CDR1 LGHNT and CDR2 FRNRAP. V lost 7 bases, J lost 4 bases, and 12 bases lay in between. CDR3 size: 13 residues. The CDR3 DNA is TGTGCTAGTGAGAAGCAGGGCCCAGATACGCAGTATTTT. It codes for CASEKQGPDTQYF.

The genes are TRBV13 and TRBJ1-1; 9 nucleotides agree with TRBD1. The germline CDR1 and CDR2 sequences are PRHDT and FYEKMQ (reference sequence). The CDR3 has 17 residues. Trimming took 5 bases from V and 2 from J; bases not matched to a gene: 12. This CDR3 is CASSTRQGEILNTEAFF. DNA of the CDR3: TGTGCCAGCAGCACCAGACAGGGGGAAATCTTAAACACTGAAGCTTTCTTT.